This TCR beta chain was sequenced in a study of shared clonotypes between healthy human individuals. Original processing notes: Junction-only sequences produced by ImmunoSEQ had no quality scores, so filtering differed. Measured with immunoSEQ multiplex PCR; TCRdb has only the in-frame clones, and not every one. The DNA gave D and trimming, while V, J and clone size come from that table. The data show fewer than 850,000 clones, 96% seen once. CD45RO-negative, CCR7-selected cells formed the naive CD8 fraction, which excluded terminally differentiated effector memory CD45RA+ cells. Adults of Caucasian background living in Nashville, Tennessee made up all donors. CDR3 length: 14 amino acids. From germline, CDR1 is MNHEY and CDR2 SMNVEV (reference sequence). The V and J ends lost 5 bases and 2 bases respectively, with 10 bases between them.

The genes are TRBV27 and TRBJ2-1, with D possibly being TRBD2 (5 bases). This sequence was found in a man aged 25 to 40 in good health. Input material: naive CD8+ T cells sorted from blood. CDR3: CASSRRATYNEQFF. The CDR3 DNA follows: TGTGCCAGCAGTAGGCGGGCCACCTACAATGAGCAGTTCTTC.